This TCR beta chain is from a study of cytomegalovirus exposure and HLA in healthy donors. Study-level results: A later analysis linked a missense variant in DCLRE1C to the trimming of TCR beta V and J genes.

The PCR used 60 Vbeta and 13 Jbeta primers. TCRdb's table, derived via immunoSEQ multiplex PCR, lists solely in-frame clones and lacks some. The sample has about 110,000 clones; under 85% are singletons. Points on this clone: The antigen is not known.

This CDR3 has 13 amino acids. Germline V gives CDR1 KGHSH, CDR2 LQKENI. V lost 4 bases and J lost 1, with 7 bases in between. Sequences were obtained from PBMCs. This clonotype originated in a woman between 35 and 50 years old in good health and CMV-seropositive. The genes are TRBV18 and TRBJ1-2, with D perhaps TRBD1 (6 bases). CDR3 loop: CASSQGGNYGYTF. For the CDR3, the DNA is TGTGCCAGCTCACAAGGGGGTAACTATGGCTACACCTTC.